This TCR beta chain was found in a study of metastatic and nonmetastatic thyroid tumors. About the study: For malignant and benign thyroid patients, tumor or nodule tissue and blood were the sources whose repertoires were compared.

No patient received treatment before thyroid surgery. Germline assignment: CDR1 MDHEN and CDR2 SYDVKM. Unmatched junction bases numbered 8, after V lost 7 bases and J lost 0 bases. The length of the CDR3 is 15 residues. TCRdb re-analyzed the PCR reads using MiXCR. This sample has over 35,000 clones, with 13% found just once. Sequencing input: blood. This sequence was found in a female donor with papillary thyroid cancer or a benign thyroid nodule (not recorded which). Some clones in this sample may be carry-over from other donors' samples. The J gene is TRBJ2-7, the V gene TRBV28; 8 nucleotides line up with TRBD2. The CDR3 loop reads CASKSPSGHSYEQYF. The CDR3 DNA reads TGTGCCAGCAAAAGCCCTAGCGGGCACTCCTACGAGCAGTACTTC.